This record covers a single T cell receptor (beta chain). No antigen is known for it. This sample was included in a study of T-cell reconstitution after alpha-beta-depleted transplantation in children. Findings and limits, study-wide: The authors attributed T-cell counts and diversity one year after transplant mostly to newly produced T cells.

Unique molecular identifiers were incorporated during preparation of the TCRbeta library. From the PCR reads, TCRdb called clonotypes with MiXCR, one entry per CDR3 protein. The top ten clones hold roughly 27% of a sample with hundreds of thousands of distinct CDR3 sequences, 15% to 20% of them seen once. The CDR3 is 15 residues long. J was trimmed by 4 bases and V by 1 base; bases with no gene match: 4. Germline CDR1 DFQATT, CDR2 SNEGSKA (reference sequence). The source is a boy in the first two years of life who had a stem cell transplant for Wiskott-Aldrich syndrome, so the T cells may come from the graft donor. The chain couples TRBV20-1 to TRBJ2-7; 13 positions match TRBD2. Sample: PBMCs, mostly from graft donor cells, taken 360 days after TCRalphabeta/CD19-depleted stem cell transplant. The DNA of the CDR3 is TGCAGTGCTAGAGGAGAGACTAGCGGGAGGTACGAGCAGTACTTC. The encoded protein is CSARGETSGRYEQYF.